The 18 T cell receptor beta chains presented below share a single source sample, sequenced in a study of T cells in tuberculosis. Here immunoSEQ multiplex PCR was the method, and the copy in TCRdb shows in-frame clones only, minus some. The profile shows over 25,000 clones, about 95% of them singletons. Sequenced: PBMCs. These receptors all stem from a donor between 10 and 35 years old with latent tuberculosis or without tuberculosis infection.

The chain joins TRBV27 to TRBJ2-1; 11 nucleotides match TRBD2. The CDR3 length is 15 residues. V trimming: 0 bases; J trimming: 6 bases; junction bases outside the gene matches: 1. Germline loops: CDR1 MNHEY, CDR2 SMNVEV (reference sequence). The CDR3 reads CASSLSSGGANEQFF. The CDR3 bases are TGTGCCAGCAGTTTATCTAGCGGGGGGGCCAATGAGCAGTTCTTC.

This rearrangement joins TRBV5-4 to TRBJ2-1; a possible D gene is TRBD2 (7 bases). Trimming shortened V by 1 base and J by 3 bases, and 14 bases separated the two germline ends. Germline loops: CDR1 SGHNT, CDR2 YYREEE (reference sequence). This CDR3 is 16 amino acids long. For the CDR3, the DNA is TGTGCCAGCAGCTTGTCGGGGGGCGGCATCTACAATGAGCAGTTCTTC. This encodes CASSLSGGGIYNEQFF. Filled out from reference TRBV5-4 and TRBJ2-1, the complete variable domain reads ETGVTQSPTHLIKTRGQQVTLRCSSQSGHNTVSWYQQALGQGPQFIFQYYREEENGRGNFPPRFSGLQFPNYSSELNVNALELDDSALYLCASSLSGGGIYNEQFFGPGTRLTVL.

The chain combines TRBV2 with TRBJ1-1, with no clear D. Trimming stripped 3 bases from V and 2 bases from J, with 10 bases between. Germline loops: CDR1 SNHLY, CDR2 FYNNEI. The CDR3 length is 14 residues. The CDR3 DNA is TGTGCCAGCAGTGACAGGCGTCTAAACACTGAAGCTTTCTTT. Its protein is CASSDRRLNTEAFF.

The chain is built from TRBV7-9 and TRBJ1-1, with D maybe TRBD1 (5 bases). Germline V CDR1 and CDR2: SEHNR, FQNEAQ (reference sequence). Trimming left V 5 bases short and J 2 bases short, with 12 bases between. CDR3 length: 14 residues. The CDR3 is CASSLPGGNTEAFF. The CDR3, as DNA: TGTGCCAGCAGCCTTCCGGGGGGTAACACTGAAGCTTTCTTT.

V gene TRBV27 combines with J gene TRBJ2-7; 10 positions agree with TRBD1. CDR1 and CDR2 from the germline V gene are MNHEY and SMNVEV (reference sequence). The CDR3 loop spans 15 amino acids. Losses at the gene ends were 5 bases for V and 4 bases for J; bases not matched to a gene: 8. The CDR3 nucleotides are TGTGCCAGCAGTACCCCGGGACAGGGGAAATACGAGCAGTACTTC. Translated: CASSTPGQGKYEQYF.

The chain employs TRBV5-1 and TRBJ2-1; 11 positions agree with TRBD2. CDR1 SGHRS and CDR2 YFSETQ come from the germline V gene. V gave up 4 bases and J gave up 3 bases; unmatched junction bases: 6. This CDR3 has 16 amino acids. In nucleotides, the CDR3 is TGCGCCAGCAGCCCTCCGGGACTAGCGGACTACAATGAGCAGTTCTTC. Translating gives CASSPPGLADYNEQFF.

The genes are TRBV6-5 and TRBJ2-1, with 12 bases aligning to TRBD1. CDR3 length equals 13 residues. V was clipped by 8 bases and J by 7 bases; unmatched bases: 3. Germline values: CDR1 MNHEY, CDR2 SVGAGI. CDR3 protein: CASGTGGWNEQFF. The CDR3 DNA reads as TGTGCCAGCGGGACAGGGGGCTGGAATGAGCAGTTCTTC.

Here the CDR3 reads CASSLGGQRGNQPQHF. As DNA, the CDR3 is TGTGCCAGCAGCTTAGGGGGACAACGGGGCAATCAGCCCCAGCATTTT. V gene TRBV7-9 combines with J gene TRBJ1-5, with D perhaps TRBD1 (6 bases). The V gene lost 1 base and the J gene lost 2 bases, with 12 bases spanning the gap. This CDR3 region has 16 residues. Per the germline V gene, CDR1 is SEHNR and CDR2 is FQNEAQ (reference sequence).

This clone was seen just once. This chain joins TRBV7-3 and TRBJ2-3, with TRBD2 as a possible D gene (6 bases). CDR1 SGHTA and CDR2 FQGTGA come from the germline V gene. Trimming stripped 5 bases from V and 6 bases from J, with 15 bases between. CDR3 size: 14 residues. This chain's CDR3 is CASSQVGGSDTQYF. In DNA form, the CDR3 reads TGTGCCAGCAGCCAGGTAGGAGGGTCCGATACGCAGTATTTT.

The V gene is TRBV7-6, the J gene TRBJ1-2; possibly TRBD1 for D (6 bases). V lost 1 base and J lost 8, with 11 bases in between. Germline V gene lookup returns CDR1 SGHVS and CDR2 FNYEAQ. This CDR3 is built from 13 residues. The CDR3 protein is CASSLGEDRGYTF. In nucleotides, the CDR3 is TGTGCCAGCAGCTTAGGAGAGGACAGAGGCTACACCTTC.

The chain is built from TRBV9 and TRBJ1-2, with no clear D. Germline loops: CDR1 SGDLS, CDR2 YYNGEE. V was shortened by 0 bases and J by 6 bases, with 9 bases between the two germline ends. The CDR3 sequence is 13 residues long. This CDR3 reads CASSVGGPNGYTF. CDR3 in DNA: TGTGCCAGCAGCGTAGGAGGGCCCAATGGCTACACCTTC.

The chain is built from TRBV30 and TRBJ2-7, with D possibly matching TRBD1 (6 bases). The V gene's germline CDR1 is GTSNPN and CDR2 SVGIG (reference sequence). The CDR3 spans 13 residues. V was shortened by 1 base and J by 9 bases, with 16 bases between the two germline ends. CDR3 sequence (DNA): TGTGCCTGGAGTGGGACAGACCAAGGTGTGCAGTACTTC. Protein sequence: CAWSGTDQGVQYF.

V gene TRBV10-3 combines with J gene TRBJ2-7, with TRBD1 matching 8 bases. This CDR3 contains 14 residues. CDR1 ENHRY and CDR2 SYGVKD come from the germline V gene. The J segment lost 7 bases and the V segment lost 3 bases, leaving 8 bases of the junction unmatched. The CDR3 sequence: CAISDSGQGREQYF. CDR3 in DNA: TGTGCCATCAGTGACTCCGGACAGGGCCGGGAGCAGTACTTC.

The chain is built from TRBV5-1 and TRBJ2-5; TRBD2 agrees at 13 bases. The CDR3 totals 15 residues. Germline CDR1 reads SGHRS; CDR2 reads YFSETQ. V shed 3 bases and J 4 bases; nucleotides not matched to a gene: 3. Written as DNA, the CDR3 is TGCGCCAGCAGCTCTTGGACTAGCGGGGGAGAGACCCAGTACTTC. This encodes CASSSWTSGGETQYF.

The V call is TRBV9, the J call TRBJ2-1, with D possibly matching TRBD2 (6 bases). V was trimmed by 0 bases and J by 3 bases, leaving 10 bases between them. The germline gives CDR1 SGDLS, CDR2 YYNGEE. The length of the CDR3 is 15 residues. CDR3 in amino acids: CASSVDGGLYNEQFF. CDR3 nucleotides: TGTGCCAGCAGCGTAGACGGGGGTCTCTACAATGAGCAGTTCTTC.

The rearrangement links TRBV5-1 to TRBJ2-3; D might be TRBD2 (6 bases). The CDR3 has 15 amino acids. Germline-derived CDR1 and CDR2 are SGHRS and YFSETQ. V was shortened by 1 base and J by 1 base, with 10 bases between the two germline ends. CDR3 coding DNA: TGCGCCAGCAGCTTGAATAGCGGTGGCACAGATACGCAGTATTTT. Encoded protein: CASSLNSGGTDTQYF.

V gene TRBV4-3 combines with J gene TRBJ2-4; 9 nucleotides agree with TRBD2. Germline-derived CDR1 and CDR2 are LGHNA and YSLEER. This CDR3 contains 15 residues. V lost 3 bases to trimming and J lost 7 bases; unmatched junction nucleotides: 7. CDR3 residues: CASSHERGAPNIQYF. The CDR3 DNA is TGCGCCAGCAGCCACGAGCGGGGGGCCCCCAACATTCAGTACTTC.

J is TRBJ2-5 and V is TRBV7-8; perhaps TRBD2 as D (6 bases). This CDR3 region has 17 residues. Trimming took off 5 bases at V and 3 bases at J, with 22 bases between the two ends. In germline, CDR1 is SGHVS, CDR2 FQNEAQ. Here the CDR3 DNA reads TGTGCCAGCAGCACCATTACCCCCCTTGGACTAAAAGAGACCCAGTACTTC. It translates to CASSTITPLGLKETQYF.